What follows is one T cell receptor (beta chain) and its context. The sample's treatment: randomized to nivolumab then ipilimumab (arm A) or the reverse (arm B). The source of the sample is a study of sequential checkpoint blockade in melanoma. The CDR3 extends over 15 amino acids. In germline, CDR1 is LNHDA, CDR2 SQIVND (reference sequence). V trimming: 1 base; J trimming: 4 bases; junction bases outside the gene matches: 6. Libraries were prepared by immunoSEQ multiplex PCR; TCRdb keeps only in-frame clonotypes and omits some of them. The data show more than 11,000 clones, with around 48% seen just once and roughly 15% held by the top ten.

The receptor was isolated from a human donor with melanoma. V usage is TRBV19 and J usage is TRBJ2-5, with 7 bases that match TRBD2. Sample: CD8+ T cells sorted from blood (inferred from file names), taken from a patient given nivolumab and ipilimumab in sequence. The CDR3 here is CASSIGGSGGETQYF. In DNA form, the CDR3 reads TGTGCCAGTAGTATAGGCGGGAGTGGAGGAGAGACCCAGTACTTC.